This T cell receptor beta chain was captured in a study of PD-L1 blockade in urothelial cancer (dated by TCRdb to about 2017). Regarding the study in general: Therapy was started in 2014 for all patients, and atezolizumab 1,200 mg was administered intravenously every 3 weeks. Pretreatment tumor samples and matched peripheral blood, collected serially before and after atezolizumab treatment, underwent TCR sequencing. Progression-free survival longer than 6 months counted as durable clinical benefit, and TCR features were additionally tested against both progression-free and overall survival. Blood samples gave median yields of about 150,000 T cells and 82,636 unique TCRs, along with a median clonality of about 0.084. An ECOG performance status of 0 or 1 was recorded for the patients, and 0 to 3 prior chemotherapy regimens had been received by the patients. Twenty-five of 29 patients were males with bladder-origin urothelial cancer, and 18 of 29 reported a prior smoking history. Pretreatment blood TCR-seq was available for twenty-nine patients, at least one posttreatment blood collection was obtained for approximately 25 patients, and tumor TCR-seq was available for approximately 25 patients. Blood samples were analyzed at two time points: 3 weeks after treatment start (second dose) and 6 weeks after treatment start. The study was an exploratory multi-omic analysis of somatic, immune and clinical correlates of response to PD-L1 blockade with atezolizumab in urothelial cancer. Whole exome sequencing and RNA sequencing of pretreatment tumors were performed alongside TCR sequencing in the same patients. About 10 patients achieved durable clinical benefit and roughly 20 did not.

In the paper's terms, the time point label means: peripheral blood 6 weeks after treatment start. A total of some 30 patients with locally advanced or metastatic urothelial carcinoma, treated at Memorial Sloan Kettering on a trial protocol, made up the cohort. Peripheral blood mononuclear cells were collected pretreatment and during treatment, at between 1 and 8 total time points per patient. The Qiagen DNeasy Blood extraction kit was used to purify genomic DNA from total PBMCs and tumor samples. PBMCs were collected pretreatment and during treatment, and were isolated and stored as previously described. Each PCR received spiked-in synthetic TCR analog templates so that absolute template abundance could be estimated from read counts. The immunoSEQ assay used bias-controlled V and J gene primers to amplify TCRbeta CDR3 regions from genomic DNA. Sequencing of rearranged TCRbeta segments was done at approximately 20X coverage. Per the source publication's procedure: Clustering was used to correct sequencing errors, and CDR3s were annotated against IMGT so that V, D and J genes could be assigned. Only productive TCRbeta rearrangements were used in downstream analyses, excluding out-of-frame or stop-codon sequences. Clonality was calculated as one minus the Shannon entropy normalized by the log of the number of unique productive sequences. Clones differing between time points or between blood and tumor were identified by Fisher's exact test with Benjamini-Hochberg correction at adjusted p below 0.01. Here the immuneACCESS table is served through TCRdb, limited to in-frame sequences with V and J called. Missing clones are a known gap in these copies; in checked studies unresolved V genes cover under half, and the rest lacks a known reason. V and J calls and clone size are copied from that table; D and trimming were computed from the DNA. The sample table contains around 49,000 clones; only one count was recorded for more than 70% of them. The ten most abundant clones make up around 2.5% of the sample.

Concerning this clone itself: This clone's antigen is unknown. No much larger clone is present one base from it, and per-base qualities are unavailable.

General study outcomes and caveats: A pretreatment peripheral blood TCR clonality below the median was linked to improved progression-free and overall survival. Because the sample size was small (n ≈ 28) and many of the analyses were exploratory, the results are meant to be hypothesis-generating. Patients with durable benefit showed greater expansion of tumor-associated TCR clones in peripheral blood 3 weeks after starting treatment (n ≈ 23, p = 0.022).

The sequencing here drew on PBMCs, taken around atezolizumab (anti-PD-L1) treatment. This sequence was found in a man between 60 and 75 years old with urothelial cancer.

The CDR3 here reads CAIAGDYTDTQYF. The DNA sequence is TGTGCCATAGCGGGAGATTACACAGATACGCAGTATTTT. The rearrangement combines TRBV10-3 with TRBJ2-3; TRBD2 aligns with 8 central bases. CDR1 and CDR2 were assigned from the germline V gene as ENHRY and SYGVKD. The CDR3 covers 13 residues, taking in both the cysteine and the phenylalanine. The DNA shown is the 39-base CDR3, in frame from base 1. Trimming leaves V shorter by 9 bases and J shorter by 2 bases, with the junction holding 4 bases beyond the gene matches.